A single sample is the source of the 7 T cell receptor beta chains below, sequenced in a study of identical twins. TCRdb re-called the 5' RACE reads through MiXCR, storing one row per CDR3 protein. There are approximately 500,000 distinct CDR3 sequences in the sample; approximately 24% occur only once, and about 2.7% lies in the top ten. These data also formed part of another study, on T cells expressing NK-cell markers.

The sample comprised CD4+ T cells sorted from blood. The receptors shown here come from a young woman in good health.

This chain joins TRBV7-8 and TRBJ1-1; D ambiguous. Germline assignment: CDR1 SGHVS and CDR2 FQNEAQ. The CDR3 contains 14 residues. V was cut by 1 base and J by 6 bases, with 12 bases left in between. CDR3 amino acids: CASSLVLGGSEAFF. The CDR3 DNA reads TGTGCCAGCAGCTTAGTATTGGGTGGCTCTGAAGCTTTCTTT.

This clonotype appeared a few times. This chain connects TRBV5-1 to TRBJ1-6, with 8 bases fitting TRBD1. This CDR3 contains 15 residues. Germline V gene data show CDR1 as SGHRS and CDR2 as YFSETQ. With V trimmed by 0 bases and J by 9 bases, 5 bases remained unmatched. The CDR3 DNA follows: TGCGCCAGCAGCTTGGACAGGGGGTCTAGTTCACCCCTCCACTTT. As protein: CASSLDRGSSSPLHF. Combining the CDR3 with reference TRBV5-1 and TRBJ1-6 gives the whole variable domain KAGVTQTPRYLIKTRGQQVTLSCSPISGHRSVSWYQQTPGQGLQFLFEYFSETQRNKGNFPGRFSGRQFSNSRSEMNVSTLELGDSALYLCASSLDRGSSSPLHFGNGTRLTVT.

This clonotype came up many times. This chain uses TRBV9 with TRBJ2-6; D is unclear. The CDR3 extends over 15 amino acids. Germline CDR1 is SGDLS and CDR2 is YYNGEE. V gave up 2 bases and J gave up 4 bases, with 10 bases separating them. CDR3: CASSVVGSGANVLTF. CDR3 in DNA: TGTGCCAGCAGCGTCGTTGGGTCCGGGGCCAACGTCCTGACTTTC.

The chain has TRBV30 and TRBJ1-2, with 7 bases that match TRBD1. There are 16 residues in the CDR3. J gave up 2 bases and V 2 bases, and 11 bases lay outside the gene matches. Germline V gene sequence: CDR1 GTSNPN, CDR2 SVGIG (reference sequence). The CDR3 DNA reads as TGTGCCTGGAGTACCCGGACAGGCTTTATCAACTATGGCTACACCTTC. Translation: CAWSTRTGFINYGYTF.

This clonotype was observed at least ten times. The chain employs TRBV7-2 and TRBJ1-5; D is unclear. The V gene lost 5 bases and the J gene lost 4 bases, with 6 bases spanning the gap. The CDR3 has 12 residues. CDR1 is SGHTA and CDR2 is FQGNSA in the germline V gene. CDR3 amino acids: CASSGSNQPQHF. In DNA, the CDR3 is TGTGCCAGCAGCGGCAGTAATCAGCCCCAGCATTTT. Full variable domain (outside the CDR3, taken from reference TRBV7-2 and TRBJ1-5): GAGVSQSPSNKVTEKGKDVELRCDPISGHTALYWYRQSLGQGLEFLIYFQGNSAPDKSGLPSDRFSAERTGGSVSTLTIQRTQQEDSAVYLCASSGSNQPQHFGDGTRLSIL.

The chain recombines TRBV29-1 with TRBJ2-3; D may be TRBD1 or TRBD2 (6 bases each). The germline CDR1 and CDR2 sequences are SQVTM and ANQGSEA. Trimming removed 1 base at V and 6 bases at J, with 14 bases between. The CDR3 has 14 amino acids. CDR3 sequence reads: CSVEGGANLDTQYF. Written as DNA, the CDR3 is TGCAGCGTTGAAGGGGGGGCTAACTTGGATACGCAGTATTTT.

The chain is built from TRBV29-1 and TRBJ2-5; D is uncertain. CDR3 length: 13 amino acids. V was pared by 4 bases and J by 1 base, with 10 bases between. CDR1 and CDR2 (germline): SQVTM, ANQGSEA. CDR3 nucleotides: TGCAGCGTTGCGGCGGCAGGCCAAGAGACCCAGTACTTC. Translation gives CSVAAAGQETQYF. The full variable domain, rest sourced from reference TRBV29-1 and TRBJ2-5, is SAVISQKPSRDICQRGTSLTIQCQVDSQVTMMFWYRQQPGQSLTLIATANQGSEATYESGFVIDKFPISRPNLTFSTLTVSNMSPEDSSIYLCSVAAAGQETQYFGPGTRLLVL.